A single sample gave rise to the 5 T cell receptor beta chains below, sequenced in a study of T cell repertoires in cytomegalovirus infection (dated by TCRdb to between 2018 and 2021). Antigen specificity for these receptors is unknown. Instrument used: Illumina HiSeq 1500. Starting from the raw public reads, TCRdb applied fastp trimming at Q25, assembled clones with MiXCR and retained in-frame beta chains. All rows with the same CDR3 protein become a single entry with the most common DNA and genes. The sample contains approximately 600,000 distinct CDR3 sequences, 40% of them found a single time. In total, the top ten clones hold 48% of the sample. The treatment or condition label, read with the paper, signifies: in vitro stimulation with specific CMV peptide epitopes to enrich CMV-specific T cells. Sample: cultured PBMCs, taken from culture after CMV antigen stimulation. Receptors were obtained from a human donor in good health (CMV status not recorded). Some clones in this sample may be carry-over from other donors' samples.

This chain uses TRBV7-8 with TRBJ1-4; 8 nucleotides align to TRBD1. The CDR3 spans 14 residues. Germline V gene lookup returns CDR1 SGHVS and CDR2 FQNEAQ. The V segment lost 5 bases and the J segment 8 bases; nucleotides outside the gene matches: 7. The CDR3 sequence: CASSKDRVAEKLFF. CDR3 nucleotides: TGTGCCAGCAGCAAGGACAGGGTCGCGGAAAAACTGTTTTTT.

The rearrangement uses TRBV7-8 and TRBJ1-5; D gene ambiguous. Germline CDR1 reads SGHVS; CDR2 reads FQNEAQ. CDR3 length: 15 residues. V was trimmed by 9 bases and J by 4 bases, leaving 19 bases between them. The CDR3 sequence: CARSATPVGNQPQHF. The CDR3 DNA reads TGTGCCAGAAGCGCAACACCAGTTGGAAATCAGCCCCAGCATTTT.

This clonotype was recorded a few times. The CDR3, as DNA: TGTGCCAGCAGCCTGGGCCCTGGAAACACCATATATTTT. Protein sequence: CASSLGPGNTIYF. V gene TRBV7-9 combines with J gene TRBJ1-3; D ambiguous. The CDR3 runs to 13 residues. CDR1 and CDR2 from the germline V gene are SEHNR and FQNEAQ (reference sequence). Trimming removed 5 bases from V and 2 bases from J, with 7 bases in between. The whole variable domain, filled in from reference TRBV7-9 and TRBJ1-3, reads DTGVSQNPRHKITKRGQNVTFRCDPISEHNRLYWYRQTLGQGPEFLTYFQNEAQLEKSRLLSDRFSAERPKGSFSTLEIQRTEQGDSAMYLCASSLGPGNTIYFGEGSWLTVV.

This clonotype occurred a few times. The V call is TRBV29-1, the J call TRBJ2-1, with 8 bases matching TRBD1. CDR3 length equals 13 residues. CDR1 is SQVTM, CDR2 ANQGSEA, per germline. V was clipped by 8 bases and J by 5 bases; unmatched bases: 8. CDR3 nucleotides: TGCAGCATGCGGACAGGGCCTAACAATGAGCAGTTCTTC. Translated: CSMRTGPNNEQFF.

This clonotype appeared a few times. This rearrangement joins TRBV7-8 to TRBJ2-3, with D possibly being TRBD2 (5 bases). V gave up 0 bases and J gave up 4 bases, with 8 bases separating them. Germline-derived CDR1 and CDR2 are SGHVS and FQNEAQ. The CDR3 runs 14 residues. Written as DNA, the CDR3 is TGTGCCAGCAGCTTAGCGGGAGACGCAGATACGCAGTATTTT. As protein: CASSLAGDADTQYF.